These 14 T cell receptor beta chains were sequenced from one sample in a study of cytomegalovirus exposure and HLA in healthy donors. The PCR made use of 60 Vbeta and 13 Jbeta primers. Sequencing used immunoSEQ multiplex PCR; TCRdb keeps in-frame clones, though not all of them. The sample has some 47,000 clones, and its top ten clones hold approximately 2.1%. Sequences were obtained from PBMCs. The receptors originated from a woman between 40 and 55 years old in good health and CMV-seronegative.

CDR3 nucleotides: TGTGCCAGCTCACCACCGGACAGGGCAACTAGCTACACCTTC. Protein sequence: CASSPPDRATSYTF. The chain employs TRBV18 and TRBJ1-2, with 8 bases fitting TRBD1. The CDR3 has 14 residues. V dropped 0 bases and J dropped 9; count of bases not matched to a gene: 6. Germline V gene data show CDR1 as KGHSH and CDR2 as LQKENI.

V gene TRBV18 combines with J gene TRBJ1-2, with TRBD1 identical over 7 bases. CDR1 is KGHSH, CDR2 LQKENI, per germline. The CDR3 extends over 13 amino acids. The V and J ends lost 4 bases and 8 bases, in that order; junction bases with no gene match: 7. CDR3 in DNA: TGTGCCAGCTCACACGGGACAGTGGAAGGCTACACCTTC. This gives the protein CASSHGTVEGYTF.

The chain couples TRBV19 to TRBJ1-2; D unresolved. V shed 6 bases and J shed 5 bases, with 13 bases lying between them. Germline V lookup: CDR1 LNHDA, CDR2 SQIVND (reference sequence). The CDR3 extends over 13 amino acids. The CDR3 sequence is CASSEGRGYGYTF. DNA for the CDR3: TGTGCCAGTAGCGAAGGGCGCGGGTATGGCTACACCTTC. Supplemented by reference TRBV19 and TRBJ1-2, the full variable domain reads DGGITQSPKYLFRKEGQNVTLSCEQNLNHDAMYWYRQDPGQGLRLIYYSQIVNDFQKGDIAEGYSVSREKKESFPLTVTSAQKNPTAFYLCASSEGRGYGYTFGSGTRLTVV.

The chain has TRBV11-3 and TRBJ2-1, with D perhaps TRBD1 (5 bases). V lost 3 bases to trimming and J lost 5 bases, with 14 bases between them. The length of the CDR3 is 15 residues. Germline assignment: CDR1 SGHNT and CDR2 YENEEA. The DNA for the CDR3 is TGTGCCAGCAGCTTGGGCGGAGAAGGGGACAATGAGCAGTTCTTC. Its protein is CASSLGGEGDNEQFF.

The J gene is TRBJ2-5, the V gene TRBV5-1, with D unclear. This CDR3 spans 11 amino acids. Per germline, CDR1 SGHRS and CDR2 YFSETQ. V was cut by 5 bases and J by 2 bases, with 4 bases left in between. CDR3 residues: CASRIQETQYF. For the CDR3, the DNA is TGCGCCAGCAGAATACAAGAGACCCAGTACTTC.

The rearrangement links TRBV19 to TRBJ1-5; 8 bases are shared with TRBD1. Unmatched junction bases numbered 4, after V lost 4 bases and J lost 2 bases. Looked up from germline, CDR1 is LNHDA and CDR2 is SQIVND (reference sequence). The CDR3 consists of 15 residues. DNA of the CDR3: TGTGCCAGTAGTAGGACAGGGAAGGGCAATCAGCCCCAGCATTTT. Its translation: CASSRTGKGNQPQHF. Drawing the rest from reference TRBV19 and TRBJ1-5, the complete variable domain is DGGITQSPKYLFRKEGQNVTLSCEQNLNHDAMYWYRQDPGQGLRLIYYSQIVNDFQKGDIAEGYSVSREKKESFPLTVTSAQKNPTAFYLCASSRTGKGNQPQHFGDGTRLSIL.

CDR3 sequence: CASSLTPRTEAFF. CDR3 nucleotides: TGTGCCAGCTCTCTGACCCCGAGGACAGAAGCTTTCTTT. The chain uses TRBV18 and TRBJ1-1, with D maybe TRBD1 (5 bases). Trimming shortened V by 6 bases and J by 8 bases, and 16 bases separated the two germline ends. The germline gives CDR1 KGHSH, CDR2 LQKENI. This CDR3 is built from 13 residues.

The CDR3 nucleotides read TGCGCCAGCAGCCCGGGACAGACCTACGAGCAGTACTTC. It encodes CASSPGQTYEQYF. J is TRBJ2-7 and V is TRBV5-1; 7 positions match TRBD1. The CDR3 runs 13 residues. J was trimmed by 2 bases and V by 4 bases; bases with no gene match: 3. From germline, CDR1 is SGHRS and CDR2 YFSETQ. Full variable domain (missing parts from reference TRBV5-1 and TRBJ2-7): KAGVTQTPRYLIKTRGQQVTLSCSPISGHRSVSWYQQTPGQGLQFLFEYFSETQRNKGNFPGRFSGRQFSNSRSEMNVSTLELGDSALYLCASSPGQTYEQYFGPGTRLTVT.

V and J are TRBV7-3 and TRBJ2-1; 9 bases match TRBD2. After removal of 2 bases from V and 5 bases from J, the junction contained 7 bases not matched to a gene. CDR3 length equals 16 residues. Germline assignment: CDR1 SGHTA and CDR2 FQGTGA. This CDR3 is CASSLEGSGGHNEQFF. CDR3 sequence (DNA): TGTGCCAGCAGCTTAGAAGGTAGCGGGGGTCACAATGAGCAGTTCTTC.

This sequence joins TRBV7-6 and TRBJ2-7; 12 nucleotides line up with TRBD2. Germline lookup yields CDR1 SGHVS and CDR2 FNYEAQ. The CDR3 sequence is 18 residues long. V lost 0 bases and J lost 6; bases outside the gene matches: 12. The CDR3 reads CASSLAPPSGGAFSEQYF. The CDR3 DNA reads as TGTGCCAGCAGCTTAGCCCCTCCTAGCGGGGGGGCGTTTAGCGAGCAGTACTTC.

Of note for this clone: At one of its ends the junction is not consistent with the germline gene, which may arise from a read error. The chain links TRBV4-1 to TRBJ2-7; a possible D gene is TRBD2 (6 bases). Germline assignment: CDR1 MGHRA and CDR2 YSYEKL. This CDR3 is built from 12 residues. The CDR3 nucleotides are TGCGCCAGCAGACAAGTTAGCGGCGAGCAGTACTTC. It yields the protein CASRQVSGEQYF.

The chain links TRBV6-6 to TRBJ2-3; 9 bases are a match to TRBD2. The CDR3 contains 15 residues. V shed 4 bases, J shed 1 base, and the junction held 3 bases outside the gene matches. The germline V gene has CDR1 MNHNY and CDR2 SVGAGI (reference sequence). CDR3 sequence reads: CASSSRTSGTDTQYF. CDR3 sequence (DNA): TGTGCCAGCAGTTCCAGGACTAGCGGCACAGATACGCAGTATTTT.

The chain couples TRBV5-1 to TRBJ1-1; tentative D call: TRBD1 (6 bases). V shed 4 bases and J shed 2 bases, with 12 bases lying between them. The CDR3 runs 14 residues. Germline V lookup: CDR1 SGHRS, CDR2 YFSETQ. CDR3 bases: TGCGCCAGCAGCGCCGGACAGCATAACACTGAAGCTTTCTTT. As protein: CASSAGQHNTEAFF. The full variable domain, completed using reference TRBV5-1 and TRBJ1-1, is KAGVTQTPRYLIKTRGQQVTLSCSPISGHRSVSWYQQTPGQGLQFLFEYFSETQRNKGNFPGRFSGRQFSNSRSEMNVSTLELGDSALYLCASSAGQHNTEAFFGQGTRLTVV.

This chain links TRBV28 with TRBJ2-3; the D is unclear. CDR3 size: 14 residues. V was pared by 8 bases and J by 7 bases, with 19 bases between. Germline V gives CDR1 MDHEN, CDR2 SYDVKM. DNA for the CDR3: TGTGCCAGCCGTGGAGCTACTTCTAGAAATACGCAGTATTTT. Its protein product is CASRGATSRNTQYF.